What follows is one T cell receptor (beta chain) and its context. What it recognizes is unknown. Measured with immunoSEQ multiplex PCR; TCRdb has only the in-frame clones, and not every one. The sample holds some 900,000 clones, 60% to 85% seen once. This entry is derived from a study of shared clonotypes between healthy human individuals. The study, taken as a whole, reports: Estimated richness values were generally larger in naive subsets than in memory subsets.

The sample consisted of memory CD4+ T cells sorted from blood. Indicated subset: CD45RA-negative fraction. This sequence was found in a man aged 18 to 29 in good health.

The chain's CDR3 is CSVGYPGTGGLVETQYF. CDR3 bases: TGCAGCGTTGGGTACCCTGGGACAGGGGGTCTAGTGGAGACCCAGTACTTC. The chain has TRBV29-1 and TRBJ2-5; 11 positions match TRBD1. Germline assignment: CDR1 SQVTM and CDR2 ANQGSEA. Losses at the gene ends were 4 bases for V and 5 bases for J; bases not matched to a gene: 15. The CDR3 consists of 17 residues.